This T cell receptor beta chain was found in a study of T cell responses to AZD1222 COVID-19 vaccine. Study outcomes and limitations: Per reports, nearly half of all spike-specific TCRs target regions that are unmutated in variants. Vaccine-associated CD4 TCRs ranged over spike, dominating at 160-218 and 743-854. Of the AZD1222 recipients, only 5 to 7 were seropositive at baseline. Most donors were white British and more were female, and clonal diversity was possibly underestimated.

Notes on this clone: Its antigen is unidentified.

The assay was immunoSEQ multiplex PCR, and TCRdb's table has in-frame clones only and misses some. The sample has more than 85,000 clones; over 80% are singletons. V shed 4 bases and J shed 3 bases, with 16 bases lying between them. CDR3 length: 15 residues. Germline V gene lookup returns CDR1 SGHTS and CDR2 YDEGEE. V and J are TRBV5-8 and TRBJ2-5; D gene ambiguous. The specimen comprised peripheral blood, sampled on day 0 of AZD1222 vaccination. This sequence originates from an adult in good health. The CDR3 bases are TGTGCCAGCAGCGGTTCCGTTAGGCAGGAAGAGACCCAGTACTTC. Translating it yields CASSGSVRQEETQYF.